A single sample gave rise to the 24 T cell receptor beta chains below, sequenced in a study of shared clonotypes between healthy human individuals. This table comes from immunoSEQ multiplex PCR, and its TCRdb copy is limited to in-frame clones, with some not included. The sample has some 550,000 clones; around 97% are singletons. Sequences were obtained from naive CD4+ T cells sorted from blood. The subset: CD45RA+ positively selected. All receptors come from a woman younger than 45 in good health.

The J gene is TRBJ1-2, the V gene TRBV21-1. TRBV21-1 is reported as a pseudogene. CDR3 length equals 16 residues. CDR3 region: CASPLPLSWFNYGYTF. The CDR3 DNA sequence: TGTGCCAGCCCGCTTCCCCTTTCGTGGTTTAACTATGGCTACACCTTC.

The chain has TRBV5-1 and TRBJ2-1; D gene uncertain. CDR1 is SGHRS, CDR2 YFSETQ, per germline. The CDR3 consists of 13 residues. V was shortened by 2 bases and J by 9 bases, with 12 bases between the two germline ends. CDR3 region: CASSLYLAGEQFF. CDR3 DNA: TGCGCCAGCAGCTTATACTTGGCCGGTGAGCAGTTCTTC.

The V and J genes are TRBV5-1 and TRBJ2-1; 7 bases agree with TRBD2. Germline V CDR1 and CDR2: SGHRS, YFSETQ. This CDR3 spans 15 amino acids. Losses at the gene ends were 4 bases for V and 7 bases for J; bases not matched to a gene: 11. CDR3 in amino acids: CASSRLGGPENEQFF. Written as DNA, the CDR3 is TGCGCCAGCAGCCGTTTGGGAGGGCCAGAAAATGAGCAGTTCTTC.

The chain employs TRBV4-2 and TRBJ2-5, with 9 positions matching TRBD2. V was pared by 1 base and J by 10 bases, with 10 bases of the junction left unmatched. This CDR3 is built from 15 residues. Germline assignment: CDR1 LGHNA and CDR2 YNFKEQ. The CDR3 protein is CASSQGYPLTSGQYF. The CDR3 bases are TGTGCCAGCAGCCAAGGGTATCCCTTGACTAGCGGCCAGTACTTC.

The V call is TRBV6-6, the J call TRBJ2-1; a weak D match, TRBD2 (6 bases). The germline V and J ends were trimmed by 4 bases and 0 bases, with 13 bases remaining between them. Germline V gene sequence: CDR1 MNHNY, CDR2 SVGAGI (reference sequence). CDR3 size: 16 residues. CDR3 bases: TGTGCCAGCAGTTTAGGGACTTCCAGCTCCTACAATGAGCAGTTCTTC. This translates into CASSLGTSSSYNEQFF.

This sequence joins TRBV28 and TRBJ2-6; TRBD1 matches at 9 bases. Germline CDR1 MDHEN, CDR2 SYDVKM. V was pared by 5 bases and J by 1 base, with 12 bases of the junction left unmatched. The CDR3 spans 19 residues. This chain's CDR3 is CASSPTTGGRISGANVLTF. CDR3 DNA: TGTGCCAGCAGTCCCACGACAGGGGGACGTATTTCTGGGGCCAACGTCCTGACTTTC.

V gene TRBV6-5 combines with J gene TRBJ2-1; maybe TRBD1 (6 bases). The CDR3 loop spans 13 amino acids. V was pared by 6 bases and J by 7 bases, with 13 bases between. Germline V CDR1 and CDR2: MNHEY, SVGAGI. The CDR3 nucleotides are TGTGCCAGCAGGTTACAGGGTGGGAATGAGCAGTTCTTC. The encoded protein is CASRLQGGNEQFF.

The V call is TRBV6-5, the J call TRBJ2-7; 8 bases are a match to TRBD1. This CDR3 has 15 amino acids. Germline CDR1 is MNHEY and CDR2 is SVGAGI. Trimming removed 4 bases from V and 3 bases from J; junction bases left unmatched: 8. CDR3 nucleotide sequence: TGTGCCAGCAGTTCCCGGACAGGGCCCATCTACGAGCAGTACTTC. This translates into CASSSRTGPIYEQYF.

Here the CDR3 DNA reads TGTGCCAGCAGCTTGGCCGGGCACTCCTACGAGCAGTACTTC. This encodes CASSLAGHSYEQYF. The chain is built from TRBV5-8 and TRBJ2-7; D not resolved. The CDR3 is made up of 14 amino acids. V lost 0 bases, J lost 0 bases, and 7 bases lay in between. CDR1 and CDR2 (germline): SGHTS, YDEGEE.

The chain has TRBV5-1 and TRBJ1-2, with a tentative D call TRBD1 (5 bases). The CDR3 is 15 amino acids. Germline CDR1 and CDR2: SGHRS and YFSETQ. With 3 bases removed from V and 6 bases from J, the gap between germline ends came to 18 bases. The CDR3 sequence is CASSWVGGRDDGYTF. In DNA form, the CDR3 reads TGCGCCAGCAGCTGGGTTGGGGGAAGGGACGATGGCTACACCTTC.

The chain has TRBV7-2 and TRBJ2-7, with 8 bases identical to TRBD2. Germline V CDR1 and CDR2: SGHTA, FQGNSA. The junction had 6 bases not matched to a gene; V was cut back by 3 bases and J by 5 bases. The CDR3 runs 14 residues. The CDR3 DNA follows: TGTGCCAGCAGCTTTAGCGGGACTAGGAACGAGCAGTACTTC. Protein sequence: CASSFSGTRNEQYF. Looking up the rest from reference TRBV7-2 and TRBJ2-7 gives the full variable domain: GAGVSQSPSNKVTEKGKDVELRCDPISGHTALYWYRQSLGQGLEFLIYFQGNSAPDKSGLPSDRFSAERTGGSVSTLTIQRTQQEDSAVYLCASSFSGTRNEQYFGPGTRLTVT.

CDR3 in DNA: TGTGCCAGCAGCCCGGACATAAGGGGTGAAGCTTTCTTT. Protein product: CASSPDIRGEAFF. V usage is TRBV28 and J usage is TRBJ1-1; tentative D call: TRBD1 (5 bases). Trimming took off 6 bases at V and 7 bases at J, with 15 bases between the two ends. The germline V gene has CDR1 MDHEN and CDR2 SYDVKM. The CDR3 spans 13 residues.

Regarding this clone: Distinct nucleotide sequences in the sample also encode this CDR3. The V and J genes are TRBV18 and TRBJ2-7; TRBD1 matches 7 bases. Germline CDR1 is KGHSH and CDR2 is LQKENI. The V gene end was trimmed by 3 bases and the J gene end by 3 bases; junction bases not matched to a gene: 5. The CDR3 spans 14 residues. CDR3 sequence reads: CASSPGQGVYEQYF. The CDR3 nucleotides read TGTGCCAGCTCACCCGGCCAGGGGGTCTACGAGCAGTACTTC.

This chain joins TRBV5-8 and TRBJ2-1; 7 nucleotides match TRBD1. Germline-derived CDR1 and CDR2 are SGHTS and YDEGEE. J gave up 12 bases and V 5 bases, and 5 bases lay outside the gene matches. The CDR3 is made up of 11 amino acids. The CDR3 region is CASSSNRGQFF. CDR3 nucleotides: TGTGCCAGCAGTTCGAACAGGGGGCAGTTCTTC.

Concerning this clone itself: Other nucleotide sequences in the sample specify the same CDR3. The chain uses TRBV5-6 and TRBJ2-2; D remains ambiguous. The CDR3 is made up of 12 amino acids. Trimming left V 3 bases short and J 6 bases short, with 6 bases between. Germline loops: CDR1 SGHDT, CDR2 YYEEEE. The CDR3 region has the DNA TGTGCCAGCAGCTGGGGTCCCGGGGAGCTGTTTTTT. Protein product: CASSWGPGELFF.

The chain combines TRBV11-2 with TRBJ1-1, with D hard to call. Germline assignment: CDR1 SGHAT and CDR2 FQNNGV. This CDR3 is 14 amino acids long. V lost 1 base and J 1 base, leaving 7 bases between the germline ends. CDR3 DNA: TGTGCCAGCAGCTTAGGTCCCAGGAACACTGAAGCTTTCTTT. This codes for CASSLGPRNTEAFF.

This clone was seen a single time. Other nucleotide sequences in the sample specify the same CDR3. This rearrangement joins TRBV5-6 to TRBJ2-3; D gene ambiguous. The germline V and J ends were trimmed by 2 bases and 3 bases, with 4 bases remaining between them. Germline-derived CDR1 and CDR2 are SGHDT and YYEEEE. The CDR3 loop spans 12 amino acids. The CDR3 nucleotides are TGTGCCAGCAGCTTCTCGACAGATACGCAGTATTTT. The encoded protein is CASSFSTDTQYF.

This chain uses TRBV4-2 with TRBJ1-4; D is possibly TRBD1 (5 bases). V dropped 0 bases and J dropped 8 bases, with 19 bases sitting between them. The CDR3 is made up of 17 amino acids. Germline loops: CDR1 LGHNA, CDR2 YNFKEQ. The CDR3: CASSQEGTVGGLEKLFF. CDR3 DNA sequence: TGTGCCAGCAGCCAAGAAGGAACAGTTGGGGGACTCGAAAAACTGTTTTTT.

The chain has TRBV28 and TRBJ1-2; 10 nucleotides line up with TRBD1. V gave up 2 bases and J gave up 2 bases; unmatched junction bases: 5. The CDR3 has 16 residues. Germline CDR1 MDHEN, CDR2 SYDVKM. The CDR3 bases are TGTGCCAGCAGTTTACCGGGACAGGGGTGGAACTATGGCTACACCTTC. As protein: CASSLPGQGWNYGYTF.

The chain couples TRBV6-1 to TRBJ1-4; perhaps TRBD1 as D (6 bases). From germline, CDR1 is MNHNS and CDR2 SASEGT. This CDR3 is built from 13 residues. Trimming pared 6 bases from V and 7 bases from J, leaving 12 bases between. The DNA for the CDR3 is TGTGCCAGCAGAGGGGACACTTTTGAAAAACTGTTTTTT. As protein: CASRGDTFEKLFF.

The chain recombines TRBV18 with TRBJ2-7; 8 bases are a match to TRBD1. V trimming: 0 bases; J trimming: 5 bases; junction bases outside the gene matches: 6. The CDR3 runs 15 residues. In germline, CDR1 is KGHSH, CDR2 LQKENI. The CDR3 region is CASSPPSTGGDEQYF. The CDR3 region has the DNA TGTGCCAGCTCACCACCGAGCACAGGGGGTGACGAGCAGTACTTC.

The rearrangement uses TRBV4-1 and TRBJ2-1; unclear D gene. CDR1 is MGHRA and CDR2 is YSYEKL in the germline V gene. This CDR3 contains 15 residues. Trimming pared 4 bases from V and 14 bases from J, leaving 24 bases between. DNA for the CDR3: TGCGCCAGCAGCCCGAACCCGTCAGATTTAGAAAGGGAGTTCTTC. Translating it yields CASSPNPSDLEREFF.

In its sample, this clone was seen once. V and J are TRBV23-1 and TRBJ1-2; TRBD1 matches 8 bases. TRBV23-1 carries the ORF label, with uncertain function. The CDR3 is made up of 15 amino acids. V was clipped by 0 bases and J by 7 bases; unmatched bases: 7. In DNA, the CDR3 is TGCGCCAGCAGTCAATCGGGCCAGGGGGCGGGTGGCTACACCTTC. It codes for CASSQSGQGAGGYTF.

This clone was counted a single time. The chain is built from TRBV10-3 and TRBJ2-2; 10 bases match TRBD2. This CDR3 is built from 16 residues. Per the germline V gene, CDR1 is ENHRY and CDR2 is SYGVKD. V dropped 0 bases and J dropped 3; count of bases not matched to a gene: 1. The CDR3 here is CAISESGLAYTGELFF. In DNA form, the CDR3 reads TGTGCCATCAGTGAGTCGGGACTAGCGTACACCGGGGAGCTGTTTTTT.